This T cell receptor beta chain was captured by sequencing in a study of human T cells and chemical hapten exposure. Overall study: Upper-back patch tests with 0.01% DPC were read at 6 days.

The time point here: patch test 3, about 24 weeks after DPC sensitization. The treatment: therapeutic diphenylcyclopropenone sensitization with weekly scalp DPC. The study extracted total RNA from unfractionated whole blood. As regards this clonotype: Antigen specificity is unknown.

This CDR3 has 15 residues. The germline V gene has CDR1 SGHNT and CDR2 YYREEE (reference sequence). Deletions cut 7 bases from V and 5 bases from J, with 21 bases between. General study findings and limits: The count of PT1 expanded TCRs correlated positively with patch test score.

During construction of the library, unique molecular identifiers were attached to individual cDNA molecules for quantitative, reproducible TCR counting. TCRdb passed the RACE reads through MiXCR, listing each CDR3 protein once. Of around 150,000 distinct CDR3 sequences in the sample, 25% to 35% were seen once. The sequence derives from a woman aged 18-29 years with alopecia areata. Some clones in this sample may be carry-over from other donors' samples. Sequenced here: whole blood, sampled in connection with sensitization to the hapten diphenylcyclopropenone (DPC). The genes are TRBV5-4 and TRBJ2-5, with D perhaps being TRBD1 or TRBD2 (5 bases each). As DNA, the CDR3 is TGTGCCAGCTCGCCAAGGGACCTACTCGGGGAGACCCAGTACTTC. Amino acids: CASSPRDLLGETQYF.